This T cell receptor (beta chain) was found in a study of beta chain features in type 1 diabetes. Across the whole study: Age and gender were similar between patients and healthy donors, as were cell yields. Study-wide points: A moderate, significant TCRB CDR3 shortening appeared in type 1 diabetes across four CD4+ subsets.

The authors reverse transcribed all of the isolated RNA, so sequencing captured expressed TCRB transcripts. The repertoire was sequenced with immunoSEQ multiplex PCR; TCRdb's copy has only in-frame clones and lacks some. This table holds 500,000 to 650,000 clones, around 12% found once. The CDR3 totals 16 residues. The V gene end was trimmed by 4 bases and the J gene end by 3 bases; junction bases not matched to a gene: 4. CDR1 is MGHRA, CDR2 YSYEKL, per germline. The single heparinised draw taken from each donor contained approximately 100 mL of blood on average. This clone was seen more than once but under ten times. No antigen is known for it.

The rearrangement joins TRBV4-1 to TRBJ2-1; 12 nucleotides agree with TRBD1. The receptor's source is a young man with type 1 diabetes. Sample: naive CD4+ T cells from blood. The CDR3 sequence is CASSPGTGGYYNEQFF. DNA of the CDR3: TGCGCCAGCAGCCCGGGGACAGGGGGCTACTACAATGAGCAGTTCTTC.